This T cell receptor beta chain was observed in a study of CD8 T cells in ankylosing spondylitis. General study results and limits: Some motif variants had been reported before (in reactive arthritis synovial fluid and blood). Clones tied to disease were said to be significantly enriched in matched ankylosing spondylitis synovial fluid.

This clonotype was seen ten or more times. Its cognate antigen is unknown. Each TCR beta library was made by quantitative 5'-RACE that incorporated molecular barcodes. TCRdb reprocessed the 5' RACE reads via MiXCR and lists one record per CDR3 protein. Altogether some 250,000 distinct CDR3 sequences are present, around 9.2% being singletons, with the ten largest covering nearly 7%. V lost 2 bases to trimming and J lost 3 bases, with 8 bases between them. Per the germline V gene, CDR1 is LNHDA and CDR2 is SQIVND (reference sequence). This CDR3 is 14 amino acids long. This clonotype was obtained from a male donor with ankylosing spondylitis or in good health (not recorded which). This rearrangement joins TRBV19 to TRBJ1-3; D is unresolved. What was sequenced was blood, either unsorted or a sorted T cell fraction (not recorded which). The CDR3: CASSISGGGNTIYF. In nucleotides, the CDR3 is TGTGCCAGTAGTATATCGGGAGGTGGAAACACCATATATTTT.